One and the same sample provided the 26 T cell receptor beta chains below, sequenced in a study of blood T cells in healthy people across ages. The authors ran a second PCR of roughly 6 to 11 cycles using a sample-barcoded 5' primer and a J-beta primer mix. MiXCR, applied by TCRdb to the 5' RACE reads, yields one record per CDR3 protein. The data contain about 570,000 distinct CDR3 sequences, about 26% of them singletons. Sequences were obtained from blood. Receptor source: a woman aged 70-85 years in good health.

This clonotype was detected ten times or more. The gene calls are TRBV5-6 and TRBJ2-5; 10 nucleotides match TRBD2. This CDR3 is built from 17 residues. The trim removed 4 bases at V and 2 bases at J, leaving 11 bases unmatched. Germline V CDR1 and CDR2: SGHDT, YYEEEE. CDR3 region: CASSRHIAGGQQETQYF. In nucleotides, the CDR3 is TGTGCCAGCAGCCGACATATAGCGGGGGGACAACAAGAGACCCAGTACTTC. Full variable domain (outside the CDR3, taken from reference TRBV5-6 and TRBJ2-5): DAGVTQSPTHLIKTRGQQVTLRCSPKSGHDTVSWYQQALGQGPQFIFQYYEEEERQRGNFPDRFSGHQFPNYSSELNVNALLLGDSALYLCASSRHIAGGQQETQYFGPGTRLLVL.

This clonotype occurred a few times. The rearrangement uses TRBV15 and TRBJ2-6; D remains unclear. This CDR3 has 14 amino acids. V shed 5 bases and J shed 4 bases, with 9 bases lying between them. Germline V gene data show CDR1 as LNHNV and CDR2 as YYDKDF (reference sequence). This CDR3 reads CATSLRSGANVLTF. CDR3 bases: TGTGCCACCAGCTTGCGGAGCGGGGCCAACGTCCTGACTTTC.

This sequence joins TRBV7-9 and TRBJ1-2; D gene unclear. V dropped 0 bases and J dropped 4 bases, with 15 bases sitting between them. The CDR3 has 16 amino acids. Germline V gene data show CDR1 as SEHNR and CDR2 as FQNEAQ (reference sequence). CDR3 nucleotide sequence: TGTGCCAGCAGCTTAGCGCTTACGAGGGATCGCTATGGCTACACCTTC. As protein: CASSLALTRDRYGYTF. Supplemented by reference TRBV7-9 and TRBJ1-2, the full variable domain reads DTGVSQNPRHKITKRGQNVTFRCDPISEHNRLYWYRQTLGQGPEFLTYFQNEAQLEKSRLLSDRFSAERPKGSFSTLEIQRTEQGDSAMYLCASSLALTRDRYGYTFGSGTRLTVV.

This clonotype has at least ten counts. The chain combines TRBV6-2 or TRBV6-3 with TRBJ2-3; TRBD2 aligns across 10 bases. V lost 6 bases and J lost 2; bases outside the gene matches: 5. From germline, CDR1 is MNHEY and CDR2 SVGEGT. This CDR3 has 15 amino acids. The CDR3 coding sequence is TGTGCCAGCAGCCTAGCGGGAGACTTCACAGATACGCAGTATTTT. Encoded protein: CASSLAGDFTDTQYF.

CDR3 amino acids: CASSQEIGRNEKLFF. DNA of the CDR3: TGCGCCAGCAGCCAAGAGATAGGGAGGAATGAAAAACTGTTTTTT. The V and J genes are TRBV4-3 and TRBJ1-4; D gene uncertain. The V and J ends lost 0 bases and 5 bases respectively, with 10 bases between them. The CDR3 is made up of 15 amino acids. Germline V gene sequence: CDR1 LGHNA, CDR2 YSLEER.

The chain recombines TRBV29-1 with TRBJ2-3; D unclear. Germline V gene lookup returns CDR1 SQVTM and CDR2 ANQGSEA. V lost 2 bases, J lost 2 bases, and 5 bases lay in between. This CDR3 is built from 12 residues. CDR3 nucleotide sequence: TGCAGCGTTGAACACGCCACAGATACGCAGTATTTT. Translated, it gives CSVEHATDTQYF.

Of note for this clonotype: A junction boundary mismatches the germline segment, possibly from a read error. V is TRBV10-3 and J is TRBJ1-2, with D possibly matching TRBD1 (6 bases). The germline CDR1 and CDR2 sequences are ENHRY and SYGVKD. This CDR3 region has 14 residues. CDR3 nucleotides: TGTGCCATCAGCATAACAGGGTTTAACGATGGCTACACCTTC. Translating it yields CAISITGFNDGYTF.

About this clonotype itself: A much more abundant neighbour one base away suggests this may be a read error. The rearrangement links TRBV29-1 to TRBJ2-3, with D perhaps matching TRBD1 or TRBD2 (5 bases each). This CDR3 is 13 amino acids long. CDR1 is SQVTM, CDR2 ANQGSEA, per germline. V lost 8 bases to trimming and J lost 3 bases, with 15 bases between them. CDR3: CSSLGGGTDTQYF. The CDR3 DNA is TGCAGCTCCTTAGGTGGGGGAACAGATACGCAGTATTTT.

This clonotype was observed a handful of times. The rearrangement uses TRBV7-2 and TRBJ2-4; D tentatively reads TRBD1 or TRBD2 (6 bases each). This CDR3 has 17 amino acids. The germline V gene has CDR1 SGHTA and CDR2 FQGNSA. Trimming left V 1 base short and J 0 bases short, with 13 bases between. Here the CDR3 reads CASSLGRGSLAKNIQYF. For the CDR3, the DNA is TGTGCCAGCAGCTTAGGGAGGGGGTCTTTAGCCAAAAACATTCAGTACTTC.

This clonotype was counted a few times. CDR3 sequence: CATSYPGTGSTGELFF. The CDR3 DNA follows: TGTGCCACCAGTTATCCCGGGACAGGGAGCACCGGGGAGCTGTTTTTT. This chain connects TRBV24-1 to TRBJ2-2; TRBD1 agrees at 9 bases. There are 16 residues in the CDR3. Trimming cost V 6 bases and J 4 bases; bases outside gene matches: 8. Looked up from germline, CDR1 is KGHDR and CDR2 is SFDVKD.

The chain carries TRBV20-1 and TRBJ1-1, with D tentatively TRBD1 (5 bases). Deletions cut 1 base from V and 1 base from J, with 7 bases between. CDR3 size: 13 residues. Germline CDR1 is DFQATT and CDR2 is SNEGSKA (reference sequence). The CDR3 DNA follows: TGCAGTGCTAGAGCGGACACGAACACTGAAGCTTTCTTT. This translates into CSARADTNTEAFF.

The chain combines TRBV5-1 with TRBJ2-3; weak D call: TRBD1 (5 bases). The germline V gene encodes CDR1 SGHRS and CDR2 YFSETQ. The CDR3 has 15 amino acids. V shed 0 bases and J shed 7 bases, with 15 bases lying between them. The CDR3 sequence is CASSLAMGPRYTQYF. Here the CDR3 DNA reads TGCGCCAGCAGCTTGGCGATGGGGCCTCGATATACGCAGTATTTT.

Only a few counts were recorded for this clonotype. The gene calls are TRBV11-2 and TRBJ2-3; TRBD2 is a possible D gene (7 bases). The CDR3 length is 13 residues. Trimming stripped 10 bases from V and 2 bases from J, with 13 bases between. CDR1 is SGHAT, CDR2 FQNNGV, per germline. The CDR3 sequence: CATGGGLTDTQYF. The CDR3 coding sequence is TGTGCCACCGGCGGGGGCCTCACAGATACGCAGTATTTT. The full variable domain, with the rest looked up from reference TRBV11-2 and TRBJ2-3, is EAGVAQSPRYKIIEKRQSVAFWCNPISGHATLYWYQQILGQGPKLLIQFQNNGVVDDSQLPKDRFSAERLKGVDSTLKIQPAKLEDSAVYLCATGGGLTDTQYFGPGTRLTVL.

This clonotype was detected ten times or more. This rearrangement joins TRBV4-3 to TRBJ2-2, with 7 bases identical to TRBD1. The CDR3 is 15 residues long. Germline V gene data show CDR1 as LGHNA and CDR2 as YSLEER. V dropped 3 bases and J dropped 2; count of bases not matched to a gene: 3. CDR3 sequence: CASSHGQANTGELFF. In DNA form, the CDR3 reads TGCGCCAGCAGCCATGGACAGGCCAACACCGGGGAGCTGTTTTTT.

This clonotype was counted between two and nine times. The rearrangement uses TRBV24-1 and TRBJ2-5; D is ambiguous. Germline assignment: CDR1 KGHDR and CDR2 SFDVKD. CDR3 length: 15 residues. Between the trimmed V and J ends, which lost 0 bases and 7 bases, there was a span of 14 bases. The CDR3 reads CATSDLSGAHATQYF. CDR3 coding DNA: TGTGCCACCAGTGATTTGTCTGGTGCTCACGCGACCCAGTACTTC.

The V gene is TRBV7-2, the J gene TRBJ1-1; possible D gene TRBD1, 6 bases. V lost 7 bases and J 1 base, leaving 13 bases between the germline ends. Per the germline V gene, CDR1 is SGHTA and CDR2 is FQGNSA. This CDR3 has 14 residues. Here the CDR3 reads CASNPGERNTEAFF. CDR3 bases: TGTGCCAGCAACCCAGGGGAGCGGAACACTGAAGCTTTCTTT.

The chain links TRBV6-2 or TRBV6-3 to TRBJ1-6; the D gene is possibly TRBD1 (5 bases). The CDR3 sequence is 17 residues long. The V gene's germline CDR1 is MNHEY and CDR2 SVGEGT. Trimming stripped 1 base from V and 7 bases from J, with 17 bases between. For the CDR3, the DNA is TGTGCCAGCAGTTACTTGGGGCCTACGGCAGGGAATTCACCCCTCCACTTT. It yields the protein CASSYLGPTAGNSPLHF.

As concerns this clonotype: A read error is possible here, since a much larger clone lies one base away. CDR3 coding DNA: TGTGCCAGCAGTTTCGGGGGGATCACTGAAGCTTTCTTT. Amino acids: CASSFGGITEAFF. The chain combines TRBV12-3 or TRBV12-4 with TRBJ1-1; tentatively, D is TRBD1 (5 bases). The CDR3 extends over 13 amino acids. Trimming removed 3 bases at V and 4 bases at J, with 9 bases between.

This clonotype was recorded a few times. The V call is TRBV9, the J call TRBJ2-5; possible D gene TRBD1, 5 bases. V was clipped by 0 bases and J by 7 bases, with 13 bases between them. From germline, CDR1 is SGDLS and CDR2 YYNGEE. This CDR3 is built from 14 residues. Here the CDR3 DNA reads TGTGCCAGCAGCGTAGGGGCACAGGAAGGGACCCAGTACTTC. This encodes CASSVGAQEGTQYF.

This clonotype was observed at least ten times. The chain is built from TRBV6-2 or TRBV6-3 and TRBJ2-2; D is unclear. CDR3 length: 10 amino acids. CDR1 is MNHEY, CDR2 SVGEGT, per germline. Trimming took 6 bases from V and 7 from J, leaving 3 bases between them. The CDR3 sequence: CASRDGELFF. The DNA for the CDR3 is TGTGCCAGCAGGGACGGGGAGCTGTTTTTT.

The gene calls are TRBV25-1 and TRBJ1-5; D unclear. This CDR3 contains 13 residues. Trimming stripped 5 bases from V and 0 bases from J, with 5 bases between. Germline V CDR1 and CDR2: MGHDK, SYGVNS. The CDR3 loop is CASSHVSNQPQHF. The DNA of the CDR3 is TGTGCCAGCAGTCACGTTAGCAATCAGCCCCAGCATTTT.

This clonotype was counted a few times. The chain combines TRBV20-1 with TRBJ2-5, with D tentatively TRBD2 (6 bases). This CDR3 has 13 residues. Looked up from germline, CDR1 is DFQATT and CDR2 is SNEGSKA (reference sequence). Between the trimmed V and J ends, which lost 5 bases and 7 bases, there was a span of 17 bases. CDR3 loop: CSAPGSRRGTQYF. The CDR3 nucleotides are TGCAGTGCTCCTGGGTCTCGGAGGGGGACCCAGTACTTC.

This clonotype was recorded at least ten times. CDR3 nucleotide sequence: TGTGCCAGCAGCTGGATCGGGACTAGCGGAGAGACCCAGTACTTC. Protein: CASSWIGTSGETQYF. The rearrangement joins TRBV7-2 to TRBJ2-5; 11 bases are shared with TRBD2. CDR3 length: 15 amino acids. The junction had 5 bases not matched to a gene; V was cut back by 4 bases and J by 4 bases. CDR1 is SGHTA and CDR2 is FQGNSA in the germline V gene. Using reference TRBV7-2 and TRBJ2-5 for the parts outside the CDR3, the full variable domain is GAGVSQSPSNKVTEKGKDVELRCDPISGHTALYWYRQSLGQGLEFLIYFQGNSAPDKSGLPSDRFSAERTGGSVSTLTIQRTQQEDSAVYLCASSWIGTSGETQYFGPGTRLLVL.

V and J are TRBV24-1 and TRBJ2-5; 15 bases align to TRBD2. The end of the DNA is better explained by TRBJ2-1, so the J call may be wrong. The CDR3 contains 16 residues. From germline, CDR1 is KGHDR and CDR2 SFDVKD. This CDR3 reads CATSDSGLAGGDEQFF. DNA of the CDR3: TGTGCCACCAGTGACTCCGGACTAGCGGGAGGGGATGAGCAGTTCTTC.

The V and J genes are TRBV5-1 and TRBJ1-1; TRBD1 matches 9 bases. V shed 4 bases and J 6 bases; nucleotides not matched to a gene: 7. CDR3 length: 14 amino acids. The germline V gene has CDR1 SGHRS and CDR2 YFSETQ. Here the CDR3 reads CASSEQGADPEAFF. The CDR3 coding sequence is TGCGCCAGCAGCGAACAGGGGGCGGATCCTGAAGCTTTCTTT.

As DNA, the CDR3 is TGTGCCAGCAGTTTCGGAGGGGCCGGCTACACCTTC. It translates to CASSFGGAGYTF. This chain links TRBV12-3 or TRBV12-4 with TRBJ1-2; tentative D call: TRBD1 (5 bases). The CDR3 is 12 residues long. Trimming shortened V by 3 bases and J by 8 bases, and 10 bases separated the two germline ends.